This TCR beta chain was sequenced for a study of T-cell memory formation after mild COVID-19. MiXCR was run by TCRdb on the 5' RACE reads, yielding one entry per CDR3 protein. Of 300,000 to 350,000 distinct CDR3 sequences listed, 19% are singletons. V was trimmed by 5 bases and J by 0 bases, leaving 13 bases between them. Germline CDR1 SGHTA, CDR2 FQGNSA. The CDR3 sequence is 15 residues long. This clonotype was observed a few times. This chain links TRBV7-2 with TRBJ1-2, with D unresolved. The sample taken for sequencing was PBMCs or a T cell subset sorted from them (not recorded which). The origin of this receptor is a man aged 18 to 29 who had mild COVID-19 (a few samples of this study predate the infection). Cell type and time point are not known. CDR3 sequence: CASSRAAEANYGYTF. In DNA form, the CDR3 reads TGTGCCAGCAGCCGAGCGGCGGAAGCTAACTATGGCTACACCTTC.